This TCR beta chain was sequenced for a study of control samples from healthy donors and cancer patients. Germline CDR1 KGHSH, CDR2 LQKENI. The CDR3 runs to 13 residues. Trimming removed 3 bases from V and 4 bases from J, with 9 bases in between. Profiling relied on immunoSEQ multiplex PCR, and the TCRdb table lists in-frame clones only, not all of them. The sample yields about 160,000 clones, about 90% seen once. The chain has TRBV18 and TRBJ1-2, with unresolved D. Sample: blood. This receptor was taken from a young man in good health. The DNA for the CDR3 is TGTGCCAGCTCACCGGACCTTAGCTATGGCTACACCTTC. The encoded protein is CASSPDLSYGYTF.